This T cell receptor beta chain was captured in a study of T cells in Graves' hyperthyroidism and ophthalmopathy. Background on the study: Peripheral blood was drawn at first diagnosis, prior to all treatment.

This clonotype was counted a few times. Amplification targeted TCR beta CDR3 regions from RNA transcripts. TCR CDR3 regions were first amplified by RT-PCR with HTBI primers. MiXCR, run by TCRdb on the multiplex PCR reads, gives a single entry per CDR3 protein. This sample carries about 420,000 distinct CDR3 sequences, roughly an eighth of them seen once, and the ten largest clones take less than 6.5%. With 0 bases removed from V and 0 bases from J, the gap between germline ends came to 9 bases. This CDR3 is 17 amino acids long. Per the germline V gene, CDR1 is LNHNV and CDR2 is YYDKDF (reference sequence).

This TCR came from a woman aged 18-35 years with Graves' hyperthyroidism. The specimen sequenced was blood. The V gene is TRBV15, the J gene TRBJ2-6; D gene ambiguous. The CDR3 DNA is TGTGCCACCAGCAGAGATAGGGAACTCTCTGGGGCCAACGTCCTGACTTTC. Protein sequence: CATSRDRELSGANVLTF.